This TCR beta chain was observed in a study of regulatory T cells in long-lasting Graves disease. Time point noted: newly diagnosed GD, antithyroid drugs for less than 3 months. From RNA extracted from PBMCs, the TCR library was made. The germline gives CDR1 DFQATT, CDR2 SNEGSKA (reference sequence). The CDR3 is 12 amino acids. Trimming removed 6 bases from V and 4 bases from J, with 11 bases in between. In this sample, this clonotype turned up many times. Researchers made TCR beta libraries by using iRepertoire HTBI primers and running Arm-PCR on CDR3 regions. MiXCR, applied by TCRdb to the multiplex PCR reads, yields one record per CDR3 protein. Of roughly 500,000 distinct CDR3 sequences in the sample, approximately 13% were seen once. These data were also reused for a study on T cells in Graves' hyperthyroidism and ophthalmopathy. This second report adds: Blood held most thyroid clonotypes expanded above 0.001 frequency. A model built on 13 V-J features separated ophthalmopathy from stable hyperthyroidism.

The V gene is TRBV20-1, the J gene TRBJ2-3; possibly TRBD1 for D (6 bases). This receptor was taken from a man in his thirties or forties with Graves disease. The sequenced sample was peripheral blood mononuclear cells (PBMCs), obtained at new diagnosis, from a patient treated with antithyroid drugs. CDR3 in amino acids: CSAQGPPDTQYF. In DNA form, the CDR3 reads TGCAGTGCCCAGGGGCCCCCAGATACGCAGTATTTT.